Listed below are T cell receptor beta chains from one sample, sequenced in a study of T cells after somatic rescue of genetic block. Assay: immunoSEQ multiplex PCR; the TCRdb copy retains only in-frame clones and omits some. The sample has 100,000 to 120,000 clones; around nine tenths are singletons. The sequencing sample was made of peripheral blood mononuclear cells (PBMCs). These receptor sequences come from a woman between 18 and 29 years old. The CDR3 runs from the conserved cysteine through the conserved F or W. The D gene is left open where the match is weak. For some rows the clone size is stated as once, few or many, or as a class when expanded; others skip it.

size: -
D: TRBD1
V: TRBV5-1
J: TRBJ1-4
DNA: TGCGCCAGCAGCTCAGGGACAGCCGCAACTAATGAAAAACTGTTTTTT
CDR3: CASSSGTAATNEKLFF

size: once
D: -
V: TRBV7-9
J: TRBJ1-4
DNA: TGTGCCAGCAGCTTACATGCAACTAATGAAAAACTGTTTTTT
CDR3: CASSLHATNEKLFF

size: -
D: -
V: TRBV14
J: TRBJ1-3
DNA: TGTGCCAGCAGATCAATGGGTGGAAACACCATATATTTT
CDR3: CASRSMGGNTIYF

size: -
D: -
V: TRBV11-3
J: TRBJ1-1
DNA: TGTGCCAGCAACCACCCGAACGTTAGGGGGTCAGCTTTCTTT
CDR3: CASNHPNVRGSAFF

size: -
D: -
V: TRBV11-2
J: TRBJ1-2
DNA: TGTGCCAGCAGGTCCGGGTCTCTGGGCTACACCTTC
CDR3: CASRSGSLGYTF

size: -
D: TRBD1
V: TRBV5-4
J: TRBJ1-5
DNA: TGTGCCAGCAGCCGACAGGGAGATCAGCCCCAGCATTTT
CDR3: CASSRQGDQPQHF

size: few
D: -
V: TRBV7-7
J: TRBJ2-1
DNA: TGTGCCAGCAGCTTAAGTGTCCGGGATGAGCAGTTCTTC
CDR3: CASSLSVRDEQFF

size: -
D: TRBD1
V: TRBV6-1
J: TRBJ2-2
DNA: TGTGCCAGCAGGGGACCGGGACAGGGAACCGGGGAGCTGTTTTTT
CDR3: CASRGPGQGTGELFF

size: -
D: TRBD1
V: TRBV4-1
J: TRBJ1-1
DNA: TGCGCCAGCAGCCAAGTCTCAAGGGGGCCGAACACTGAAGCTTTCTTT
CDR3: CASSQVSRGPNTEAFF

size: -
D: -
V: TRBV7-9
J: TRBJ1-1
DNA: TGTGCCAGCAGCTTAGGTGAGGCCTTTAACACTGAAGCTTTCTTT
CDR3: CASSLGEAFNTEAFF

size: -
D: -
V: TRBV30
J: TRBJ1-6
DNA: TGTGCCTGGAGTCCCCAGAGAAATTCACCCCTCCACTTT
CDR3: CAWSPQRNSPLHF

size: once
D: TRBD2
V: TRBV19
J: TRBJ2-3
DNA: TGTGCCAGTAGTTTTAGCGGGGGCCTCGGTACGCAGTATTTT
CDR3: CASSFSGGLGTQYF

size: -
D: -
V: TRBV5-5
J: TRBJ1-1
DNA: TGTGCCAGCAGCTTGTGGGTGAACACTGAAGCTTTCTTT
CDR3: CASSLWVNTEAFF

size: -
D: -
V: TRBV10-3
J: TRBJ2-2
DNA: TGTGCCATCAGCAAAACTAGCCTCACCGGGGAGCTGTTTTTT
CDR3: CAISKTSLTGELFF

size: once
D: -
V: TRBV27
J: TRBJ2-7
DNA: TGTGCCAGCAGTTTATCGACGCCAACAAACTACGAGCAGTACTTC
CDR3: CASSLSTPTNYEQYF

size: -
D: -
V: TRBV5-6
J: TRBJ2-5
DNA: TGTGCCAGCAGCTCCACAACAGGCCAAGAGACCCAGTACTTC
CDR3: CASSSTTGQETQYF

size: -
D: TRBD2
V: TRBV5-4
J: TRBJ2-1
DNA: TGTGCCAGCAGCTCCCCAGGGCAACTCCTAGCGGGGGGCTCCTACAATGAGCAGTTCTTC
CDR3: CASSSPGQLLAGGSYNEQFF

size: -
D: -
V: TRBV5-5
J: TRBJ2-2
DNA: TGTGCCAGCAGCCTTCACCCTAAGGACACCGGGGAGCTGTTTTTT
CDR3: CASSLHPKDTGELFF

size: -
D: -
V: TRBV11-2
J: TRBJ2-6
DNA: TGTGCCAGCAGCTTTGGTCGCAAGCAACAAAGTCGGGCCAACGTCCTGACTTTC
CDR3: CASSFGRKQQSRANVLTF

size: -
D: TRBD2
V: TRBV19
J: TRBJ2-3
DNA: TGTGCCAGTAGTATGGTCGGGGGGAGAGCAGCAGATACGCAGTATTTT
CDR3: CASSMVGGRAADTQYF